This entry lists 12 T cell receptor beta chains sequenced from one sample in a study of cytomegalovirus exposure and HLA in healthy donors. Primers for the PCR totalled 60 Vbeta and 13 Jbeta. Sequencing was performed with immunoSEQ multiplex PCR; in TCRdb, only in-frame clones are kept and a portion is missing. The sample comprises around 190,000 clones, approximately 80% of which are singletons, and approximately 2.6% rests with the top ten. The sample comprised PBMCs. The origin of the receptors is a female donor in good health and CMV-seronegative.

The gene calls are TRBV27 and TRBJ2-1, with D tentatively TRBD2 (5 bases). In germline, CDR1 is MNHEY, CDR2 SMNVEV (reference sequence). This CDR3 region has 12 residues. Trimming cost V 8 bases and J 9 bases, with 14 bases left between them. The chain's CDR3 is CASRGPEVEQFF. CDR3 nucleotides: TGTGCCAGCCGCGGGCCCGAGGTTGAGCAGTTCTTC.

This clone was observed a few times. The rearrangement joins TRBV28 to TRBJ2-2, with no clear D. Germline V gene lookup returns CDR1 MDHEN and CDR2 SYDVKM. The CDR3 is 17 residues long. Deletions cut 3 bases from V and 0 bases from J, with 14 bases between. The CDR3 loop is CASSFPPTFANTGELFF. The CDR3 DNA reads as TGTGCCAGCAGTTTCCCCCCTACCTTCGCGAACACCGGGGAGCTGTTTTTT.

In its sample, this clone was seen a few times. The chain is built from TRBV28 and TRBJ2-7; 8 bases are a match to TRBD1. This CDR3 spans 15 amino acids. The junction had 10 bases not matched to a gene; V was cut back by 6 bases and J by 3 bases. Germline V gene lookup returns CDR1 MDHEN and CDR2 SYDVKM. CDR3: CASSRFGTGGYEQYF. In DNA, the CDR3 is TGTGCCAGCAGCCGCTTCGGGACAGGTGGCTACGAGCAGTACTTC.

The sample holds a few counts of this clone. The gene calls are TRBV5-1 and TRBJ2-5; 8 nucleotides align to TRBD1. Germline-derived CDR1 and CDR2 are SGHRS and YFSETQ. This CDR3 comprises 14 residues. The V segment lost 2 bases and the J segment 1 base; nucleotides outside the gene matches: 1. Written as DNA, the CDR3 is TGCGCCAGCAGCTTCGGGACAGGCCAAGAGACCCAGTACTTC. Translation gives CASSFGTGQETQYF.

The chain combines TRBV6-5 with TRBJ2-1; TRBD2 matches 8 bases. V shed 6 bases and J 5 bases; nucleotides not matched to a gene: 9. This CDR3 spans 15 amino acids. The germline V gene encodes CDR1 MNHEY and CDR2 SVGAGI. CDR3 in amino acids: CASSPGRGRDNEQFF. The DNA for the CDR3 is TGTGCCAGCAGCCCCGGGAGGGGACGTGACAATGAGCAGTTCTTC.

The chain links TRBV5-4 to TRBJ1-2, with D perhaps matching TRBD1 (6 bases). Trimming removed 4 bases at V and 0 bases at J, with 19 bases between. CDR1 and CDR2 from the germline V gene are SGHNT and YYREEE (reference sequence). This CDR3 contains 17 residues. DNA of the CDR3: TGTGCCAGCAGCCCGTCAGGGGTAGGGGGTGCTAACTATGGCTACACCTTC. This encodes CASSPSGVGGANYGYTF.

The chain joins TRBV27 to TRBJ2-1; D remains unclear. The germline CDR1 and CDR2 sequences are MNHEY and SMNVEV (reference sequence). V lost 4 bases to trimming and J lost 5 bases, with 18 bases between them. This CDR3 contains 16 residues. The CDR3, as DNA: TGTGCCAGCAGTTCCTTGACATCCGCCCATGACAATGAGCAGTTCTTC. It is translated as CASSSLTSAHDNEQFF.

The V call is TRBV2, the J call TRBJ1-1, with a tentative D call TRBD1 (5 bases). The germline V and J ends were trimmed by 10 bases and 0 bases, with 15 bases remaining between them. Germline CDR1 SNHLY, CDR2 FYNNEI. The CDR3 has 14 residues. Here the CDR3 reads CATDSWGMNTEAFF. CDR3 bases: TGTGCCACCGACAGTTGGGGAATGAACACTGAAGCTTTCTTT.

The chain is built from TRBV19 and TRBJ2-7; TRBD2 is a possible D gene (6 bases). The CDR3 is 13 amino acids. The V and J ends lost 5 bases and 7 bases respectively, with 15 bases between them. The germline CDR1 and CDR2 sequences are LNHDA and SQIVND (reference sequence). The CDR3 nucleotides read TGTGCCAGTAGTCCCTCCACCCGGGGGGAGCAGTACTTC. This encodes CASSPSTRGEQYF.

This chain connects TRBV7-9 to TRBJ2-3; no clear D. Looked up from germline, CDR1 is SEHNR and CDR2 is FQNEAQ (reference sequence). The CDR3 sequence is 14 residues long. V gave up 0 bases and J gave up 5 bases, with 9 bases separating them. The CDR3: CASSLARSVDTQYF. CDR3 bases: TGTGCCAGCAGCTTAGCGCGTTCGGTAGATACGCAGTATTTT.

The chain combines TRBV7-2 with TRBJ1-1; D ambiguous. CDR1 and CDR2 from the germline V gene are SGHTA and FQGNSA. Trimming cost V 1 base and J 3 bases, with 12 bases left between them. The CDR3 loop spans 15 amino acids. The CDR3 DNA reads TGTGCCAGCAGCTTAGGAGGAGCCCAAGACACTGAAGCTTTCTTT. Amino acid sequence: CASSLGGAQDTEAFF.

This clone was seen a handful of times. The chain couples TRBV29-1 to TRBJ2-7; 7 bases agree with TRBD2. In germline, CDR1 is SQVTM, CDR2 ANQGSEA. The CDR3 has 16 amino acids. Trimming at V came to 4 bases and at J to 4 bases, leaving 16 bases not matched to a gene. The CDR3 DNA sequence: TGCAGCGTTGCTTCTAGCGGAACACACGCCAGGTACGAGCAGTACTTC. Its translation: CSVASSGTHARYEQYF.